The present TCR beta chain was sequenced within a study of blood T cell repertoires in COVID-19. About this clone: At one of its ends the junction is not consistent with the germline gene, which may arise from a read error.

Method: immunoSEQ multiplex PCR; TCRdb's copy keeps in-frame clones and lacks some. The sample has some 240,000 clones, 92% seen once. CDR3 length equals 15 residues. Germline assignment: CDR1 SSHAT and CDR2 FNYEAQ (reference sequence). The sequence was collected from a man aged 60 to 69 with COVID-19, enrolled during active disease. The rearrangement uses TRBV7-7 and TRBJ2-1; 8 positions match TRBD1. Sequencing was carried out using peripheral blood. The CDR3 sequence: CASSLGQGFRNEQFF. DNA of the CDR3: TGTGCTAGCAGCCTTGGACAGGGCTTCAGGAATGAGCAGTTCTTC.